The clone carrying this T cell receptor beta chain was counted a few times. The donors, healthy Caucasians from Russia, were aged roughly 6 to 90. This sample stems from a study of blood T cells in healthy people across ages. Germline lookup yields CDR1 SGHAT and CDR2 FQNNGV. The CDR3 extends over 15 amino acids. For the second PCR, which ran for roughly 6 to 11 cycles, a sample-barcoded 5' primer and a J-beta primer mix were used. TCRdb passed the 5' RACE reads through MiXCR, listing each CDR3 protein once. Here the sample spans approximately 800,000 distinct CDR3 sequences, about 25% being singletons. The data were also submitted as part of a second study, on T cells of mothers and their children. That paper adds: Overlap ran slightly, non-significantly higher for related than unrelated mother-child pairs. Persistent microchimeric T cell clones were sought, and none were detected.

The chain joins TRBV11-2 to TRBJ2-5; D remains ambiguous. The DNA end favors TRBJ2-1, so the J call may be wrong. The sequence derives from a boy younger than 18 in good health. Source material: blood. The CDR3 DNA follows: TGTGCCAGCAGGTTGGGGTTGTCAGTTTGGGATGAGCAGTTCTTC. Translated, it gives CASRLGLSVWDEQFF.